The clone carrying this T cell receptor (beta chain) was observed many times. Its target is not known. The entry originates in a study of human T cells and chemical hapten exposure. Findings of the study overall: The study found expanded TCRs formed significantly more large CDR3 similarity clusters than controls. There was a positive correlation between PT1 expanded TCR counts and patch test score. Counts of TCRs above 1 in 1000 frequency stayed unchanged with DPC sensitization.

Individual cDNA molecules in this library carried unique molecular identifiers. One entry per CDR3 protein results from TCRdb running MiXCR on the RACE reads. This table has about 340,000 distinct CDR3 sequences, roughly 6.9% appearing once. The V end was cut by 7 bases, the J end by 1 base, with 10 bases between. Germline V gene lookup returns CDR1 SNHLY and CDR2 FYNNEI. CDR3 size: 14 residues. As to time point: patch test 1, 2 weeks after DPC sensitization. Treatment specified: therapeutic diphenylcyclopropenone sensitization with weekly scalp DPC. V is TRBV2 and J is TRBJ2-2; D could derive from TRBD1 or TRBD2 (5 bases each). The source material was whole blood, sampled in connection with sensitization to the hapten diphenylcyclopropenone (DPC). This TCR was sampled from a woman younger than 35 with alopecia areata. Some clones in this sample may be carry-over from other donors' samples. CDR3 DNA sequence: TGTGCCAGCACCCGGGACGGGAACACCGGGGAGCTGTTTTTT. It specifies CASTRDGNTGELFF.